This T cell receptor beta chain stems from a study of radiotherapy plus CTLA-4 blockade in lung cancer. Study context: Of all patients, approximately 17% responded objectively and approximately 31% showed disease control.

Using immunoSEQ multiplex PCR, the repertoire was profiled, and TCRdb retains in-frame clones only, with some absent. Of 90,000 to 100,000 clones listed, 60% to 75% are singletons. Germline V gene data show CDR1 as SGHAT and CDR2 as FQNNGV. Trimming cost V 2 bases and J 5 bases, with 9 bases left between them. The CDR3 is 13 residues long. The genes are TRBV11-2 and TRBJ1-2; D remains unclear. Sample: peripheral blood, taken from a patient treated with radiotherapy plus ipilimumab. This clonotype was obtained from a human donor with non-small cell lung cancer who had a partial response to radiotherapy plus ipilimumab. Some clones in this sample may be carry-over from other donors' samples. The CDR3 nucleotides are TGTGCCAGCAGCTTAACGGGGATTTATGGCTACACCTTC. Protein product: CASSLTGIYGYTF.